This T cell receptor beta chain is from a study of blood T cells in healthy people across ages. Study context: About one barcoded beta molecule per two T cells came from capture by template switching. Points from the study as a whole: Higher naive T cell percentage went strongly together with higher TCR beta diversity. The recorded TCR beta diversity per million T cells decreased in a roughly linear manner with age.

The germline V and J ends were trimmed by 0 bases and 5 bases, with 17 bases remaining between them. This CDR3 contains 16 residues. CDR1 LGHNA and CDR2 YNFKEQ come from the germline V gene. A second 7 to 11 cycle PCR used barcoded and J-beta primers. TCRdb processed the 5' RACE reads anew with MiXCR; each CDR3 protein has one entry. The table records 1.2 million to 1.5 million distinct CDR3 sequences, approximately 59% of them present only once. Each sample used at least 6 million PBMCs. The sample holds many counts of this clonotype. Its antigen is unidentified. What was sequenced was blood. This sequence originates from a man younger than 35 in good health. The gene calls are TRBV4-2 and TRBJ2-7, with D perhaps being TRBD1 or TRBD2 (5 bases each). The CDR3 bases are TGTGCCAGCAGCCAAGATCTCGCAGTCCTGGGGGACGAGCAGTACTTC. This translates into CASSQDLAVLGDEQYF.